The next 24 T cell receptor beta chains were all read from a single sample in a study of blood T cell repertoires in COVID-19. TCRdb's copy holds only in-frame clones and misses some; the assay was immunoSEQ multiplex PCR. The sample yields more than 150,000 clones, around 85% seen once. Sequenced sample: peripheral blood. Receptor source: a man in his 60s with acute or convalescent COVID-19.

This chain joins TRBV5-4 and TRBJ2-3, with 7 bases identical to TRBD1. The germline CDR1 and CDR2 sequences are SGHNT and YYREEE (reference sequence). J lost 0 bases, V lost 0 bases, and 7 bases had no gene match. The CDR3 has 17 amino acids. Here the CDR3 DNA reads TGTGCCAGCAGCTTGGGGGGGCAGGGGGATAGCACAGATACGCAGTATTTT. It is translated as CASSLGGQGDSTDTQYF.

The V call is TRBV30, the J call TRBJ2-5, with 7 bases fitting TRBD2. The CDR3 length is 13 residues. Germline loops: CDR1 GTSNPN, CDR2 SVGIG (reference sequence). V lost 3 bases and J lost 5; bases outside the gene matches: 6. CDR3 sequence: CAWRKPGGETQYF. The CDR3 DNA is TGTGCCTGGAGAAAACCCGGGGGGGAGACCCAGTACTTC.

The chain uses TRBV28 and TRBJ1-5; D not certain. The CDR3 totals 16 residues. Trimming removed 6 bases at V and 6 bases at J, with 21 bases between. Germline V gives CDR1 MDHEN, CDR2 SYDVKM. The CDR3 DNA sequence: TGTGCCAGCAGCCAACCCGCCGGGAAAACGGGTCAGCCCCAGCATTTT. Translated: CASSQPAGKTGQPQHF.

V is TRBV10-1 and J is TRBJ1-1; D is perhaps TRBD1 (5 bases). Between the trimmed V and J ends, which lost 3 bases and 7 bases, there was a span of 9 bases. The CDR3 length is 12 residues. Germline CDR1 and CDR2: WNHNN and SYGVQD (reference sequence). CDR3 amino acids: CASSENRGEAFF. The CDR3 DNA reads as TGCGCCAGCAGTGAAAATAGGGGTGAAGCTTTCTTT.

This rearrangement joins TRBV6-5 to TRBJ2-2; D may be TRBD1 (6 bases). The germline gives CDR1 MNHEY, CDR2 SVGAGI. The CDR3 has 14 residues. Trimming removed 6 bases from V and 5 bases from J, with 13 bases in between. The CDR3 DNA follows: TGTGCCAGCAGGAATGGGGGCGGGACCGGGGAGCTGTTTTTT. This sequence encodes CASRNGGGTGELFF.

The chain links TRBV11-2 to TRBJ2-1, with TRBD2 matching over 14 bases. The V gene's germline CDR1 is SGHAT and CDR2 FQNNGV. This CDR3 contains 16 residues. The V gene end was trimmed by 3 bases and the J gene end by 3 bases; junction bases not matched to a gene: 1. This CDR3 reads CASSFGTSGGYNEQFF. CDR3 bases: TGTGCCAGCAGCTTTGGGACTAGCGGGGGCTACAATGAGCAGTTCTTC.

The rearrangement uses TRBV28 and TRBJ1-2; the D gene is possibly TRBD1 (5 bases). V dropped 3 bases and J dropped 0 bases, with 11 bases sitting between them. CDR1 and CDR2 (germline): MDHEN, SYDVKM. This CDR3 comprises 15 residues. The CDR3 sequence is CASSFLSGANYGYTF. CDR3 in DNA: TGTGCCAGCAGTTTCCTTTCGGGGGCTAACTATGGCTACACCTTC.

The chain is built from TRBV27 and TRBJ2-7; 7 positions match TRBD2. The V and J ends lost 5 bases and 0 bases, in that order; junction bases with no gene match: 4. The CDR3 is 14 amino acids. Germline values: CDR1 MNHEY, CDR2 SMNVEV (reference sequence). The CDR3 sequence is CASSLREDSYEQYF. Written as DNA, the CDR3 is TGTGCCAGCAGTCTCCGGGAGGACTCCTACGAGCAGTACTTC.

The chain links TRBV18 to TRBJ1-2, with a possible D match to TRBD1 (5 bases). V lost 9 bases, J lost 2 bases, and 13 bases lay in between. Germline lookup yields CDR1 KGHSH and CDR2 LQKENI. This CDR3 is built from 13 residues. Written as DNA, the CDR3 is TGTGCCAGTCTACCGGACAAGAACTATGGCTACACCTTC. Protein product: CASLPDKNYGYTF.

The V and J genes are TRBV18 and TRBJ1-6; 10 bases are shared with TRBD1. CDR3 size: 17 residues. Germline trimming cut 3 bases from V and 8 bases from J; bases unmatched to any gene: 10. Per the germline V gene, CDR1 is KGHSH and CDR2 is LQKENI. The CDR3 loop is CASSPATGGAGYSPLHF. The CDR3 DNA reads as TGTGCCAGCTCACCCGCGACAGGGGGCGCGGGATATTCACCCCTCCACTTT.

This clone has just one count. J is TRBJ1-5 and V is TRBV5-4; D gene unclear. CDR3 length: 14 residues. Trimming removed 1 base at V and 9 bases at J, with 14 bases between. Germline values: CDR1 SGHNT, CDR2 YYREEE (reference sequence). The CDR3 nucleotides are TGTGCCAGCAGCTTGAAAGGCGGTGGAGGGCCCCAGCATTTT. Translated, it gives CASSLKGGGGPQHF. Complete variable domain (other parts from reference TRBV5-4 and TRBJ1-5): ETGVTQSPTHLIKTRGQQVTLRCSSQSGHNTVSWYQQALGQGPQFIFQYYREEENGRGNFPPRFSGLQFPNYSSELNVNALELDDSALYLCASSLKGGGGPQHFGDGTRLSIL.

The gene calls are TRBV7-3 and TRBJ2-1, with TRBD2 matching over 7 bases. CDR3 length equals 13 residues. Germline V CDR1 and CDR2: SGHTA, FQGTGA. The V segment lost 5 bases and the J segment 5 bases; nucleotides outside the gene matches: 3. The CDR3 DNA sequence: TGTGCCAGCAGCGACACTAGCGACAATGAGCAGTTCTTC. It is translated as CASSDTSDNEQFF.

This sequence joins TRBV3-1 (or the pseudogene TRBV3-2) and TRBJ2-3, with D hard to call. This CDR3 contains 15 residues. Germline-derived CDR1 and CDR2 are LGHDT and YNNKEL (reference sequence). Trimming pared 5 bases from V and 0 bases from J, leaving 12 bases between. This CDR3 is CASSFQRASTDTQYF. DNA of the CDR3: TGTGCCAGCAGCTTCCAAAGAGCTAGCACAGATACGCAGTATTTT.

This clone was seen once. The J gene is TRBJ2-1, the V gene TRBV9; no reliable D call. Germline V gene lookup returns CDR1 SGDLS and CDR2 YYNGEE. This CDR3 spans 14 amino acids. V lost 5 bases to trimming and J lost 3 bases, with 12 bases between them. The CDR3 DNA follows: TGTGCCAGCAGTGGATCGACGGGCTACAATGAGCAGTTCTTC. This gives the protein CASSGSTGYNEQFF.

The V gene is TRBV5-1, the J gene TRBJ1-1; D is possibly TRBD1 (6 bases). This CDR3 comprises 16 residues. Germline values: CDR1 SGHRS, CDR2 YFSETQ. V was trimmed by 4 bases and J by 1 base, leaving 17 bases between them. The CDR3 DNA reads as TGCGCCAGCAGCCGGACAGCCACCTTTGGGAACACTGAAGCTTTCTTT. Amino acid sequence: CASSRTATFGNTEAFF.

V is TRBV28 and J is TRBJ1-5; D is perhaps TRBD1 (5 bases). Germline CDR1 is MDHEN and CDR2 is SYDVKM. Trimming shortened V by 4 bases and J by 2 bases, and 12 bases separated the two germline ends. This CDR3 has 15 residues. The CDR3 sequence: CASSYGGLRNQPQHF. The CDR3 region has the DNA TGTGCCAGCAGTTACGGGGGGTTGCGCAATCAGCCCCAGCATTTT.

This chain uses TRBV20-1 with TRBJ2-2, with 12 positions matching TRBD2. Germline values: CDR1 DFQATT, CDR2 SNEGSKA (reference sequence). This CDR3 is built from 16 residues. Trimming took 3 bases from V and 7 from J; bases not matched to a gene: 9. CDR3 in DNA: TGCAGTGCTAGTCCGGGACTAGCGGGTTCGGGCGGGGAGCTGTTTTTT. Residues: CSASPGLAGSGGELFF.

This sequence joins TRBV9 and TRBJ2-1; 8 bases are a match to TRBD1. V was pared by 4 bases and J by 4 bases, with 4 bases of the junction left unmatched. The germline V gene has CDR1 SGDLS and CDR2 YYNGEE. This CDR3 has 14 residues. The CDR3 sequence: CASSRQGAYNEQFF. The CDR3 DNA is TGTGCCAGCAGCCGTCAGGGGGCTTACAATGAGCAGTTCTTC. Full variable domain (outside the CDR3, taken from reference TRBV9 and TRBJ2-1): DSGVTQTPKHLITATGQRVTLRCSPRSGDLSVYWYQQSLDQGLQFLIQYYNGEERAKGNILERFSAQQFPDLHSELNLSSLELGDSALYFCASSRQGAYNEQFFGPGTRLTVL.

The V and J genes are TRBV5-4 and TRBJ2-3; 9 positions match TRBD1. V dropped 3 bases and J dropped 2; count of bases not matched to a gene: 1. This CDR3 contains 14 residues. Germline CDR1 and CDR2: SGHNT and YYREEE (reference sequence). The CDR3 spells CASSSQGATDTQYF. In nucleotides, the CDR3 is TGTGCCAGCAGCTCACAGGGGGCCACAGATACGCAGTATTTT. Complete variable domain (other parts from reference TRBV5-4 and TRBJ2-3): ETGVTQSPTHLIKTRGQQVTLRCSSQSGHNTVSWYQQALGQGPQFIFQYYREEENGRGNFPPRFSGLQFPNYSSELNVNALELDDSALYLCASSSQGATDTQYFGPGTRLTVL.

The chain recombines TRBV5-1 with TRBJ1-4; D is possibly TRBD1 (6 bases). Germline V CDR1 and CDR2: SGHRS, YFSETQ. The CDR3 length is 14 residues. The ends were cut back, 4 bases at V and 7 bases at J, with 14 bases in the middle. The CDR3 loop is CASSANREGEKLFF. The CDR3 DNA is TGCGCCAGCAGCGCCAACAGGGAAGGTGAAAAACTGTTTTTT.

This chain uses TRBV3-1 (or the pseudogene TRBV3-2) with TRBJ2-3; D unresolved. This CDR3 has 15 residues. Germline V gene sequence: CDR1 LGHDT, CDR2 YNNKEL (reference sequence). V shed 4 bases and J shed 0 bases, with 11 bases lying between them. CDR3 nucleotide sequence: TGTGCCAGCAGCCCGCTCGGTACTAGCACAGATACGCAGTATTTT. Its protein is CASSPLGTSTDTQYF.

V and J are TRBV3-1 (or the pseudogene TRBV3-2) and TRBJ2-1; 8 positions match TRBD2. The V gene end was trimmed by 4 bases and the J gene end by 9 bases; junction bases not matched to a gene: 8. CDR1 and CDR2 (germline): LGHDT, YNNKEL (reference sequence). This CDR3 is built from 14 residues. The CDR3 DNA is TGTGCCAGCAGCCTCCCTGGACTAGCAAGTGAGCAGTTCTTC. Residues: CASSLPGLASEQFF.

V is TRBV7-9 and J is TRBJ2-2; 9 nucleotides line up with TRBD1. Germline V gene lookup returns CDR1 SEHNR and CDR2 FQNEAQ (reference sequence). This CDR3 has 14 residues. Losses at the gene ends were 6 bases for V and 6 bases for J; bases not matched to a gene: 5. The CDR3 nucleotides are TGTGCCAGCAGTCATACAGGGGGCTCCGGGGAGCTGTTTTTT. Translation gives CASSHTGGSGELFF.

The chain has TRBV11-2 and TRBJ2-1; 11 nucleotides align to TRBD2. The V and J ends lost 4 bases and 3 bases, in that order; junction bases with no gene match: 2. Germline CDR1 SGHAT, CDR2 FQNNGV. This CDR3 is built from 15 residues. The CDR3 is CASSWTSGFYNEQFF. CDR3 nucleotides: TGTGCCAGCAGCTGGACTAGCGGGTTCTACAATGAGCAGTTCTTC. The whole variable domain, remainder taken from reference TRBV11-2 and TRBJ2-1, is EAGVAQSPRYKIIEKRQSVAFWCNPISGHATLYWYQQILGQGPKLLIQFQNNGVVDDSQLPKDRFSAERLKGVDSTLKIQPAKLEDSAVYLCASSWTSGFYNEQFFGPGTRLTVL.